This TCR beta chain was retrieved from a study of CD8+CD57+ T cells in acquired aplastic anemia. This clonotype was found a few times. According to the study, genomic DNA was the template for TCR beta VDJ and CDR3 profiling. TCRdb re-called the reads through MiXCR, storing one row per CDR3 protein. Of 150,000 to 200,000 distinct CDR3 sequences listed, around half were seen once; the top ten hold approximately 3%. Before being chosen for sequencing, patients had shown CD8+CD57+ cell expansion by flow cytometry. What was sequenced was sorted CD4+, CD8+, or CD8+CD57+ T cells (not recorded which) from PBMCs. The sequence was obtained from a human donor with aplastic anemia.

This CDR3 reads CASSLAAGTGGLETQYF. The CDR3, as DNA: TGTGCCAGCAGCTTGGCAGCCGGGACAGGGGGCCTGGAGACCCAGTACTTC. This rearrangement joins TRBV5-4 to TRBJ2-5, with TRBD1 matching over 12 bases. Germline trimming cut 0 bases from V and 5 bases from J; bases unmatched to any gene: 8. Looked up from germline, CDR1 is SGHNT and CDR2 is YYREEE (reference sequence). The CDR3 runs 17 residues.